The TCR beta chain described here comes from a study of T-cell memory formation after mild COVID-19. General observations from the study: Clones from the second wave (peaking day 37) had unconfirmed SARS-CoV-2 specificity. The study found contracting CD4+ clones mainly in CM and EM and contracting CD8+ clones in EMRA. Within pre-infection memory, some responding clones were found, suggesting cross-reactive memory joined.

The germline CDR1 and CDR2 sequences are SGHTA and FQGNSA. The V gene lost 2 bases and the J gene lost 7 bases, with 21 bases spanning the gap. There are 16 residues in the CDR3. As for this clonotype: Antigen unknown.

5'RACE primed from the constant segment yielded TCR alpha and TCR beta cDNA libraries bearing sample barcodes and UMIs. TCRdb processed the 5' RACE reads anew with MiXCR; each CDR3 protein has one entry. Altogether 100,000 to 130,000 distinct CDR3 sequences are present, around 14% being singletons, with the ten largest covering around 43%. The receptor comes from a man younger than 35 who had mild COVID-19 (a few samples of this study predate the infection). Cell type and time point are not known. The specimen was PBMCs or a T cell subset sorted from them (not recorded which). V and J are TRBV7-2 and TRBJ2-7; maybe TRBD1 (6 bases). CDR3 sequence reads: CASSLWRWGQRSEQYF. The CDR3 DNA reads TGTGCCAGCAGCTTATGGCGTTGGGGGCAGCGAAGTGAGCAGTACTTC. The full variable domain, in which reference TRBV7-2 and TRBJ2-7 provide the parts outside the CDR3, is GAGVSQSPSNKVTEKGKDVELRCDPISGHTALYWYRQSLGQGLEFLIYFQGNSAPDKSGLPSDRFSAERTGGSVSTLTIQRTQQEDSAVYLCASSLWRWGQRSEQYFGPGTRLTVT.